Described below is a single TCR beta chain sequence and its context. This sample stems from a study of T cell responses to AZD1222 COVID-19 vaccine. Sequenced by immunoSEQ multiplex PCR; TCRdb stores in-frame clones only, minus some. The sample holds about 70,000 clones; less than 85% are singletons and the top ten take just over 20%. The specimen was peripheral blood, collected on day 0 of AZD1222 vaccination. The receptor's source is an adult in good health.

The CDR3 is CASSLELLAGQGTDTQYF. As DNA, the CDR3 is TGTGCCAGCAGCTTGGAGCTCCTCGCGGGACAGGGGACAGATACGCAGTATTTT. The V call is TRBV5-4, the J call TRBJ2-3, with 10 positions matching TRBD1. Germline V CDR1 and CDR2: SGHNT, YYREEE (reference sequence). CDR3 size: 18 residues. After removal of 0 bases from V and 3 bases from J, the junction contained 10 bases not matched to a gene.